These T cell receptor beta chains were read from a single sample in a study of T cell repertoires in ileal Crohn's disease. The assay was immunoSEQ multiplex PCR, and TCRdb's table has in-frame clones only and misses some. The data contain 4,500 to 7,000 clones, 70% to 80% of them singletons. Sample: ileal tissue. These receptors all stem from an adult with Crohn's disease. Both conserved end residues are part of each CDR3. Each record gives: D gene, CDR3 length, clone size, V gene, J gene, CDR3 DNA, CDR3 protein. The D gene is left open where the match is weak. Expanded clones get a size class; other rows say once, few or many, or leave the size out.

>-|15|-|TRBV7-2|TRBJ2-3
TGTGCCAGCAGCTTAGCCGTACGGGGGATAGATACGCAGTATTTT
CASSLAVRGIDTQYF
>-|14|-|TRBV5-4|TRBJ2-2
TGTGCCAGCAGCTTGGAAAGGGGGGCCGGGGAGCTGTTTTTT
CASSLERGAGELFF
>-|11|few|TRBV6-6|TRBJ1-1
TGTGCCAGCAGCCAAACAGCTGAAGCTTTCTTT
CASSQTAEAFF
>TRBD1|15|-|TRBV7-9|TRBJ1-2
TGTGCCAGCAGCCCGCAGGGGGTCCTTACCTATGGCTACACCTTC
CASSPQGVLTYGYTF
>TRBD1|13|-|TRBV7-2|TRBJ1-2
TGTGCCAGCAGCTTAGTCGGACAGGATGGCTACACCTTC
CASSLVGQDGYTF
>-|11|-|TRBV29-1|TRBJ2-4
TGCAGCGTTGAAAAGGGGACCATTCAGTACTTC
CSVEKGTIQYF
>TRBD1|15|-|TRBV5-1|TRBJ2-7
TGCGCCAGCAGCTTCAGACAGGGGGGCTCCTACGAGCAGTACTTC
CASSFRQGGSYEQYF
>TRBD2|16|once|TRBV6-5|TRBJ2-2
TGTGCCAGCAGTTACAGGGGACTAGCGGGGACCGGGGAGCTGTTTTTT
CASSYRGLAGTGELFF
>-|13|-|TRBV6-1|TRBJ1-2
TGTGCCAGCAGTAGACAGGCCAACTATGGCTACACCTTC
CASSRQANYGYTF
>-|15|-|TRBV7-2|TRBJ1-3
TGTGCCAGCAGCTCTCGAGGGGCCTCTGGAAACACCATATATTTT
CASSSRGASGNTIYF
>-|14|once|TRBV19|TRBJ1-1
TGTGCCAGTAGTCTCCGAGGGATGAACACTGAAGCTTTCTTT
CASSLRGMNTEAFF
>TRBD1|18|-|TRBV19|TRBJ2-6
TGTGCCAGTAGTCTCCGTCCCGGGACAGGGGCTGGGGCCAACGTCCTGACTTTC
CASSLRPGTGAGANVLTF
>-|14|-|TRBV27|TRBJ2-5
TGTGCCAGCAGTTTATACGGGGGCGAGGGGACCCAGTACTTC
CASSLYGGEGTQYF
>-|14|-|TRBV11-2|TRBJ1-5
TGTGCCAGCAGCCCGGACAGCGTCAATCAGCCCCAGCATTTT
CASSPDSVNQPQHF
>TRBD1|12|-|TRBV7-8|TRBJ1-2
TGTGCCAGCAGCCGGGACAGGGGCGGCTACACCTTC
CASSRDRGGYTF
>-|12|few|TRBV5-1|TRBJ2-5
TGCGCCAGCAGCAGGGGGACTGCCAATAGTTACTTC
CASSRGTANSYF
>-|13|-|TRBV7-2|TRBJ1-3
TGTGCCAGCAGCTTAAGGACGGGGGTCACCATATATTTT
CASSLRTGVTIYF
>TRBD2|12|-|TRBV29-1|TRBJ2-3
TGCAGCGTTGGGGAGGGGACAGATACGCAGTATTTT
CSVGEGTDTQYF
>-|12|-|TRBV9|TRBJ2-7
TGTGCCAGCAGCCCGGGGAGGTACGAGCAGTACTTC
CASSPGRYEQYF
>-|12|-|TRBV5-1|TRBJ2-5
TGCGCCAGCAGCTTGGAATCCGGGATAGCGTACTTC
CASSLESGIAYF
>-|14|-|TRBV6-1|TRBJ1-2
TGTGCCAGCAGTGAACGAGCAGTATACACAATATACACCTTC
CASSERAVYTIYTF
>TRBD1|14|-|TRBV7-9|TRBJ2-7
TGTGCCAGCAGCTCACCGGGACAGCCCCCTGGGCAGTACTTC
CASSSPGQPPGQYF
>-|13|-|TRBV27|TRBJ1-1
TGTGCCAGCAGTTTAGGCGATTGGACTGAAGCTTTCTTT
CASSLGDWTEAFF
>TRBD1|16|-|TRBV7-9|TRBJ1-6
TGTGCCAGCAGCTCCGGGACAGGATTTTATAATTCACCCCTCCACTTT
CASSSGTGFYNSPLHF
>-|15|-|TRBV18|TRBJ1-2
TGTGCCAGCTCACCGGCAGGCCGCCTTAACTATGGCTACACCTTC
CASSPAGRLNYGYTF
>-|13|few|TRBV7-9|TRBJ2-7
TGTGCCAGCAGCTTAGCGGGAGCTAACGAGCAGTACTTC
CASSLAGANEQYF
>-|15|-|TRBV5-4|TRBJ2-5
TGTGCCAGCAGCCCCGGGACGGCGTCCTTTGAGACCCAGTACTTC
CASSPGTASFETQYF
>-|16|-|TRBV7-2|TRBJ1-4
TGTGCCAGCAGCTTAGGTACCCGGGGGCGAAATGAAAAACTGTTTTTT
CASSLGTRGRNEKLFF
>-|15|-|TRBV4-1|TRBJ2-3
TGCGCCAGCAGCCCGGCCAGATATAGCACAGATACGCAGTATTTT
CASSPARYSTDTQYF
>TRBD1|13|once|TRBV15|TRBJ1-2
TGTGCCACCAGCAGAGCTCAGGGGGAGGGCTACACCTTC
CATSRAQGEGYTF
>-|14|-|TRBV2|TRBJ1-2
TGTGCCAGCAGTGAATGGGCAGGGTCCTATGGCTACACCTTC
CASSEWAGSYGYTF
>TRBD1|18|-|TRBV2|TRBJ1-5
TGTGCCAGCGGTAAAGACAGGGGACTTAGTTATAGCAATCAGCCCCAGCATTTT
CASGKDRGLSYSNQPQHF
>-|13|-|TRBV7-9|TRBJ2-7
TGTGCCAGCAGTATCCGGGGGATCGACGAGCAGTACTTC
CASSIRGIDEQYF
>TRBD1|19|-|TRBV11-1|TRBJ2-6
TGTGCCAGCAGCCCGACCGCGGGGACAGGGGGCTCTGGGGCCAACGTCCTGACTTTC
CASSPTAGTGGSGANVLTF
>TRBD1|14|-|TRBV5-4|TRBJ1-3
TGTGCCAGCAGCTTGCGGACAGGGGAAAACACCATATATTTT
CASSLRTGENTIYF
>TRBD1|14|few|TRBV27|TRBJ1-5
TGTGCCAGCAGCGGGACAGGGGGTGTTCAGCCCCAGCATTTT
CASSGTGGVQPQHF
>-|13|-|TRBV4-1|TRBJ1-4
TGCGCCAGCAGCCGAGGGACCCGGGAAAAACTGTTTTTT
CASSRGTREKLFF
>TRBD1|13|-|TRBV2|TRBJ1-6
TGTGCCAGCACAACAGGGGGAAGATCACCCCTCCACTTT
CASTTGGRSPLHF
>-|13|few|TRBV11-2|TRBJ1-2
TGTGCCAGCAGCTTAAGCGGGGTATCTGGCTACACCTTC
CASSLSGVSGYTF
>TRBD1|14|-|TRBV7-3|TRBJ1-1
TGTGCCAGCAGCTTAAGCCAGGGGGCATATGGGGCTTTCTTT
CASSLSQGAYGAFF